This entry lists 9 T cell receptor beta chains sequenced from one sample in a study of human T cells and chemical hapten exposure. The time point here: patch test 3, about 24 weeks after DPC sensitization. Treatment described: therapeutic diphenylcyclopropenone sensitization with weekly scalp DPC. TCRdb ran MiXCR on the RACE reads and lists one entry per CDR3 protein. Seen here are about 190,000 distinct CDR3 sequences, 24% observed once, and the top ten hold around 2.5%. The specimen comprised whole blood, sampled in connection with sensitization to the hapten diphenylcyclopropenone (DPC). The receptors shown here come from a woman in her thirties or forties with alopecia areata. Some clones in this sample may be carry-over from other donors' samples.

There are a few counts of this clonotype. V is TRBV12-3 or TRBV12-4 and J is TRBJ2-1, with TRBD2 matching 14 bases. This CDR3 comprises 16 residues. V dropped 6 bases and J dropped 7; count of bases not matched to a gene: 8. The CDR3 protein is CASSSGTSGRGNEQFF. CDR3 bases: TGTGCCAGCAGCTCCGGGACTAGCGGGAGAGGGAATGAGCAGTTCTTC.

There are a few counts of this clonotype. At one end the junction does not follow the germline gene, possibly because of a read error. V usage is TRBV11-2 and J usage is TRBJ1-6, with a weak D call TRBD1 (5 bases). Germline assignment: CDR1 SGHAT and CDR2 FQNNGV. CDR3 length: 12 residues. The CDR3 sequence: CASSLDSYGTPF. As DNA, the CDR3 is TGTGCCAGCAGCTTAGATTCTTACGGGACCCCGTTT.

This clonotype was seen only a few times. The V and J genes are TRBV5-1 and TRBJ1-2; weak D call: TRBD1 (5 bases). The V end lost 3 bases, the J end lost 5 bases, and 17 bases lay between the germline ends. CDR1 is SGHRS and CDR2 is YFSETQ in the germline V gene. CDR3 size: 15 residues. CDR3 sequence (DNA): TGCGCCAGCAGCTCAAGCGGGGCAAGAACTTATGGCTACACCTTC. This gives the protein CASSSSGARTYGYTF.

The chain is built from TRBV5-1 and TRBJ2-7; TRBD1 matches 9 bases. Losses at the gene ends were 2 bases for V and 1 base for J; bases not matched to a gene: 4. The CDR3 sequence is 15 residues long. Germline CDR1 SGHRS, CDR2 YFSETQ. This chain's CDR3 is CASSLTGTGSYEQYF. DNA for the CDR3: TGCGCCAGCAGCTTAACCGGGACAGGGTCCTACGAGCAGTACTTC.

This clonotype was seen more than once but under ten times. The chain employs TRBV5-6 and TRBJ1-1; 9 bases are shared with TRBD1. CDR3 length equals 15 residues. CDR1 and CDR2 from the germline V gene are SGHDT and YYEEEE. Unmatched junction bases numbered 6, after V lost 3 bases and J lost 3 bases. DNA for the CDR3: TGTGCCAGCAGCTACGGACAGGGGAGGGACACTGAAGCTTTCTTT. Translating gives CASSYGQGRDTEAFF.

This clonotype occurred a few times. V is TRBV6-5 and J is TRBJ2-1; D uncertain. The germline V gene has CDR1 MNHEY and CDR2 SVGAGI. V lost 7 bases and J 12 bases, leaving 25 bases between the germline ends. CDR3 length: 15 residues. CDR3 sequence reads: CASKIISNSPYGQFF. DNA of the CDR3: TGTGCCAGCAAGATCATTTCAAACAGCCCCTATGGGCAGTTCTTC.

The gene calls are TRBV28 and TRBJ2-3; a possible D gene is TRBD2 (6 bases). The germline V gene encodes CDR1 MDHEN and CDR2 SYDVKM. Trimming removed 5 bases from V and 0 bases from J, with 12 bases in between. CDR3 length equals 15 residues. CDR3 amino acids: CASSTTSGSTDTQYF. Here the CDR3 DNA reads TGTGCCAGCAGTACCACCAGCGGGAGCACAGATACGCAGTATTTT.

This clonotype turned up a few times. Here the CDR3 DNA reads TGTGCCATCAGTGGGAAGGGACTAGACGGGGGCTACGAGCAGTACTTC. Translating it yields CAISGKGLDGGYEQYF. The rearrangement links TRBV10-3 to TRBJ2-7; 8 positions match TRBD2. This CDR3 has 16 amino acids. After removal of 4 bases from V and 3 bases from J, the junction contained 11 bases not matched to a gene. Germline V gene lookup returns CDR1 ENHRY and CDR2 SYGVKD.

This clonotype appeared a few times. The chain couples TRBV11-2 to TRBJ2-5; 8 nucleotides match TRBD1. Looked up from germline, CDR1 is SGHAT and CDR2 is FQNNGV. CDR3 length: 13 residues. Trimming at V came to 10 bases and at J to 2 bases, leaving 6 bases not matched to a gene. The CDR3: CATGQGFQETQYF. The CDR3 DNA follows: TGTGCCACCGGACAGGGCTTTCAAGAGACCCAGTACTTC. The full variable domain, in which reference TRBV11-2 and TRBJ2-5 provide the parts outside the CDR3, is EAGVAQSPRYKIIEKRQSVAFWCNPISGHATLYWYQQILGQGPKLLIQFQNNGVVDDSQLPKDRFSAERLKGVDSTLKIQPAKLEDSAVYLCATGQGFQETQYFGPGTRLLVL.